This record concerns one TCR beta chain sequence. Its antigen has not been determined. No quality values exist for individual bases; no much larger clone is one base distant. Based on the germline V gene (reference sequence), the CDR1 and CDR2 sequences are SGHNT and YYREEE. Relative to germline, V is 4 bases shorter and J is 0 bases shorter, with 5 bases between their ends. The CDR3 sequence holds 13 residues, the cysteine and phenylalanine included. Solely the CDR3 DNA is kept, with 39 bases framed from the first base. The source of the sample is a study of T cell changes during pregnancy in multiple sclerosis (dated by TCRdb to about 2019). Concerning the study at large: The study looked at changes in the T cell repertoire across pregnancy in women with multiple sclerosis.

Preparation of the library involved the immunoSEQ multiplex PCR assay. TCRdb limited this immuneACCESS table to in-frame rearrangements with V and J called. A share of clones is missing; checked studies link under half to unresolved V genes, and the rest is unexplained. The sample table lists tens of thousands of clones, 94% of them with a count of one. The top ten hold about 0.8% of the sample. This sequence was found in a female donor with multiple sclerosis, enrolled in a pregnancy study. Sequences were derived from peripheral blood, sampled in the third trimester of pregnancy. The chain couples TRBV5-4 to TRBJ2-1; confidence is insufficient to name the D gene. Read as DNA, the sequence is TGTGCCAGCAGCCCAGACTCCTACAATGAGCAGTTCTTC. Translated, this is CASSPDSYNEQFF.